The T cell receptor (beta chain) under discussion was sequenced for a study of cytomegalovirus exposure and HLA in healthy donors. The PCR made use of 60 Vbeta and 13 Jbeta primers. Assay: immunoSEQ multiplex PCR; the TCRdb copy retains only in-frame clones and omits some. The sample carries about 220,000 clones, more than 60% recorded once. The receptor's source is a young woman in good health and CMV-seronegative. Sequenced input: PBMCs.

CDR3 bases: TGTGCCAGCAGCGTAGTTGAGCGGGAGGGCCGAGTTCTTGACGAGCAGTACTTC. Its translation is CASSVVEREGRVLDEQYF. V and J are TRBV9 and TRBJ2-7; 10 bases are shared with TRBD2. This CDR3 comprises 18 residues. Germline V CDR1 and CDR2: SGDLS, YYNGEE. The trim removed 0 bases at V and 5 bases at J, leaving 14 bases unmatched.